The present T cell receptor beta chain was sequenced within a study of shared clonotypes between healthy human individuals. General study results and limits: Generation probabilities of non-shared clonotypes were lower (relative to those shared by all four donors).

The table lists this clone with a count of one. Its specificity is unknown. Here immunoSEQ multiplex PCR was the method, and the copy in TCRdb shows in-frame clones only, minus some. The sample holds more than 900,000 clones, 75% to 80% seen once. The CDR3 runs to 17 residues. The germline CDR1 and CDR2 sequences are SGHRS and YFSETQ. Trimming cost V 4 bases and J 4 bases; bases outside gene matches: 12. This TCR was sampled from a man younger than 35 in good health. Some clones in this sample may be carry-over from other donors' samples. Sequenced: memory CD4+ T cells from PBMCs. Subset indicated: CD45RA-negative fraction. The V gene is TRBV5-1, the J gene TRBJ2-2; TRBD2 aligns across 8 bases. The CDR3 loop is CASSPYSSGSGTGELFF. For the CDR3, the DNA is TGCGCCAGCAGCCCATACTCAAGCGGGAGCGGCACCGGGGAGCTGTTTTTT.